A single sample is the source of the 9 T cell receptor beta chains below, sequenced in a study of shared clonotypes between healthy human individuals (dated by TCRdb to the early 2020s). Library construction relied on the immunoSEQ multiplex PCR assay. TCRdb obtained this table from immuneACCESS and retained in-frame rearrangements with V and J assigned. These tables miss some clones; where compared with another copy, unresolved V genes account for less than half of the shortfall, and the remainder is unexplained. This sample is represented by approximately 2.4 million clones; approximately 96% of them were singletons. Together, the top ten hold around 0.13% of the sample. Sequences were obtained from naive CD4+ T cells sorted from blood. The cell subset or site label corresponds to: CD45RA+ positively selected. These receptors originate from a young man in good health.

The gene calls are TRBV27 and TRBJ1-5; D not certain. The CDR3 loop spans 15 amino acids. The germline V and J ends were trimmed by 6 bases and 0 bases, with 12 bases remaining between them. Germline CDR1 and CDR2: MNHEY and SMNVEV (reference sequence). The CDR3 DNA sequence: TGTGCCAGCAGGCCCCAAGGGAGTAGCAATCAGCCCCAGCATTTT. Translated, it gives CASRPQGSSNQPQHF.

This clone appeared once. V usage is TRBV11-2 and J usage is TRBJ2-3; D unclear. The CDR3 loop spans 15 amino acids. Germline CDR1 and CDR2: SGHAT and FQNNGV. Trimming took off 0 bases at V and 0 bases at J, with 7 bases between the two ends. CDR3 DNA: TGTGCCAGCAGCTTAGATCGGGTTAGCACAGATACGCAGTATTTT. Amino acid sequence: CASSLDRVSTDTQYF. Complete variable domain (other parts from reference TRBV11-2 and TRBJ2-3): EAGVAQSPRYKIIEKRQSVAFWCNPISGHATLYWYQQILGQGPKLLIQFQNNGVVDDSQLPKDRFSAERLKGVDSTLKIQPAKLEDSAVYLCASSLDRVSTDTQYFGPGTRLTVL.

The V gene is TRBV30, the J gene TRBJ2-3, with D uncertain. Germline loops: CDR1 GTSNPN, CDR2 SVGIG (reference sequence). The CDR3 spans 13 residues. V dropped 0 bases and J dropped 6 bases, with 10 bases sitting between them. The CDR3 here is CAWSVLDRDTQYF. CDR3 nucleotide sequence: TGTGCCTGGAGTGTTCTAGACCGGGATACGCAGTATTTT.

The chain couples TRBV2 to TRBJ2-3; D may be TRBD1 or TRBD2 (5 bases each). V gave up 6 bases and J gave up 1 base, with 11 bases separating them. Germline V gene data show CDR1 as SNHLY and CDR2 as FYNNEI. The CDR3 length is 14 residues. The CDR3 coding sequence is TGTGCCAGCAGATTGAGAGGGGGCACAGATACGCAGTATTTT. It yields the protein CASRLRGGTDTQYF.

The chain employs TRBV2 and TRBJ1-2, with 8 bases fitting TRBD1. CDR1 and CDR2 from the germline V gene are SNHLY and FYNNEI. The CDR3 extends over 18 amino acids. Trimming cost V 2 bases and J 3 bases; bases outside gene matches: 14. The CDR3 region has the DNA TGTGCCAGCAGTGAATACGAATTCGGGGCAGGGGGCTACTATGGCTACACCTTC. It is translated as CASSEYEFGAGGYYGYTF.

The chain uses TRBV10-3 and TRBJ2-1; D perhaps matches TRBD1 (6 bases). Germline CDR1 reads ENHRY; CDR2 reads SYGVKD. V dropped 7 bases and J dropped 5 bases, with 12 bases sitting between them. The CDR3 loop spans 13 amino acids. CDR3 amino acids: CAITQNRDNEQFF. DNA of the CDR3: TGTGCCATCACCCAGAACAGGGACAATGAGCAGTTCTTC.

This sequence joins TRBV30 and TRBJ2-7, with D possibly matching TRBD2 (5 bases). V gave up 0 bases and J gave up 1 base, with 19 bases separating them. CDR3 length: 17 residues. In germline, CDR1 is GTSNPN, CDR2 SVGIG (reference sequence). CDR3 residues: CAWSVQIVSGNSYEQYF. CDR3 nucleotide sequence: TGTGCCTGGAGTGTACAAATAGTTTCGGGGAATTCCTACGAGCAGTACTTC.

As for this clone: Other DNA variants within this sample encode the same CDR3. This chain connects TRBV9 to TRBJ2-1; D call uncertain. The germline V gene has CDR1 SGDLS and CDR2 YYNGEE. The V and J ends lost 0 bases and 4 bases respectively, with 5 bases between them. The CDR3 runs to 13 residues. The CDR3 loop is CASSVASYNEQFF. CDR3 sequence (DNA): TGTGCCAGCAGCGTAGCGAGTTACAATGAGCAGTTCTTC.

This chain links TRBV2 with TRBJ2-5; 15 bases agree with TRBD2. Trimming cost V 5 bases and J 8 bases; bases outside gene matches: 3. This CDR3 has 14 amino acids. CDR1 and CDR2 from the germline V gene are SNHLY and FYNNEI. The chain's CDR3 is CASSLGLAGGTQYF. For the CDR3, the DNA is TGTGCCAGCAGTCTGGGACTAGCGGGGGGAACCCAGTACTTC.